The clone carrying this T cell receptor beta chain was seen repeatedly, ten times or more. The antigen remains unidentified. The source of the sample is a study of T-cell reconstitution after alpha-beta-depleted transplantation in children. Study findings and constraints: Elevated TCRbeta diversity at day 60 was traced, in some patients, to surviving recipient T cells and thymic progenitors. Approximately two months post-transplant, alpha-beta T cells reportedly originated from several hundred expanded graft clones. T-cell numbers and diversity one year post-transplant derived largely from freshly generated T cells.

V gave up 7 bases and J gave up 6 bases, with 16 bases separating them. This CDR3 comprises 13 residues. It was with unique molecular identifiers that the TCRbeta library was prepared. In TCRdb, the PCR reads were re-called with MiXCR into one record per CDR3 protein. The table includes about 300,000 distinct CDR3 sequences, over 7% detected once. The receptor was derived from a female patient aged 2-9 years who had a stem cell transplant for Fanconi anemia, so the T cells may come from the graft donor. This sequence joins TRBV12-3 or TRBV12-4 and TRBJ2-7, with a possible D match to TRBD2 (5 bases). Material: peripheral blood, obtained 360 days after TCRalphabeta/CD19-depleted stem cell transplant. This chain's CDR3 is CASTPVLRGEQYF. In DNA form, the CDR3 reads TGTGCCAGCACCCCTGTCCTCCGGGGCGAGCAGTACTTC.